The 29 T cell receptor beta chains listed next were all sequenced from one sample in a study of shared clonotypes between healthy human individuals. This table comes from immunoSEQ multiplex PCR, and its TCRdb copy is limited to in-frame clones, with some not included. The sample contains around 2.1 million clones, approximately 96% of which appear only once. The specimen was naive CD4+ T cells sorted from blood. The subset here: CD45RA+ positively selected. The origin of the receptors is a young man in good health.

This chain uses TRBV10-3 with TRBJ1-1, with D maybe TRBD1 (5 bases). With 6 bases removed from V and 4 bases from J, the gap between germline ends came to 15 bases. From germline, CDR1 is ENHRY and CDR2 SYGVKD. The CDR3 has 14 residues. CDR3 protein: CAIREGRIGTEAFF. The CDR3, as DNA: TGTGCCATCAGGGAGGGGAGGATCGGCACTGAAGCTTTCTTT.

The chain joins TRBV5-1 to TRBJ2-7; 9 nucleotides match TRBD2. Unmatched junction bases numbered 5, after V lost 1 base and J lost 3 bases. This CDR3 region has 15 residues. Germline values: CDR1 SGHRS, CDR2 YFSETQ. DNA of the CDR3: TGCGCCAGCAGCTTGCGTCTAGCGGGAAACTACGAGCAGTACTTC. It is translated as CASSLRLAGNYEQYF.

There are a few counts of this clone. This chain uses TRBV4-1 with TRBJ2-7, with 7 bases fitting TRBD1. Germline CDR1 is MGHRA and CDR2 is YSYEKL. V lost 4 bases and J lost 1; bases outside the gene matches: 1. This CDR3 region has 13 residues. The CDR3: CASSRQGSYEQYF. The DNA for the CDR3 is TGCGCCAGCAGCCGACAGGGTTCCTACGAGCAGTACTTC.

The chain has TRBV5-5 and TRBJ2-7; 10 bases match TRBD1. Germline CDR1 and CDR2: SGHKS and YYEKEE (reference sequence). This CDR3 region has 14 residues. The trim removed 4 bases at V and 7 bases at J, leaving 8 bases unmatched. The CDR3 DNA reads TGTGCCAGCAGCCTCAGACAGGGGGCGGGGGAGCAGTACTTC. Protein product: CASSLRQGAGEQYF. Variable domain in full (rest from reference TRBV5-5 and TRBJ2-7): DAGVTQSPTHLIKTRGQQVTLRCSPISGHKSVSWYQQVLGQGPQFIFQYYEKEERGRGNFPDRFSARQFPNYSSELNVNALLLGDSALYLCASSLRQGAGEQYFGPGTRLTVT.

The rearrangement links TRBV28 to TRBJ1-6; 9 bases fit TRBD1. The CDR3 consists of 15 residues. Trimming removed 7 bases from V and 8 bases from J; junction bases left unmatched: 9. Germline V gene sequence: CDR1 MDHEN, CDR2 SYDVKM. CDR3 protein: CASTQFDRGDSPLHF. The CDR3, as DNA: TGTGCCAGCACCCAATTCGACAGGGGGGATTCACCCCTCCACTTT.

This chain links TRBV4-1 with TRBJ1-5; no clear D. The CDR3 covers 14 residues. V was pared by 6 bases and J by 1 base, with 10 bases between. Germline V gene data show CDR1 as MGHRA and CDR2 as YSYEKL. The CDR3: CASSWAASNQPQHF. DNA of the CDR3: TGCGCCAGCAGTTGGGCAGCCAGCAATCAGCCCCAGCATTTT.

The chain combines TRBV30 with TRBJ2-1; unclear D gene. CDR1 is GTSNPN and CDR2 is SVGIG in the germline V gene (reference sequence). V lost 4 bases to trimming and J lost 7 bases, with 17 bases between them. The CDR3 has 14 amino acids. CDR3 sequence reads: CAWTPVLTLNEQFF. The CDR3 DNA sequence: TGTGCCTGGACTCCAGTTCTAACTTTGAATGAGCAGTTCTTC.

The rearrangement links TRBV10-1 to TRBJ2-3; D ambiguous. V dropped 0 bases and J dropped 2 bases, with 9 bases sitting between them. This CDR3 contains 15 residues. Germline assignment: CDR1 WNHNN and CDR2 SYGVQD (reference sequence). CDR3 in amino acids: CASSESQRLTDTQYF. CDR3 sequence (DNA): TGCGCCAGCAGTGAGTCGCAGCGACTCACAGATACGCAGTATTTT.

This chain uses TRBV9 with TRBJ2-1; 8 positions agree with TRBD2. From germline, CDR1 is SGDLS and CDR2 YYNGEE. The CDR3 covers 15 residues. Unmatched junction bases numbered 5, after V lost 4 bases and J lost 2 bases. The CDR3 DNA reads as TGTGCCAGCAGCAACCGACTAGCGACCTACAATGAGCAGTTCTTC. Amino acid sequence: CASSNRLATYNEQFF.

The V call is TRBV10-3, the J call TRBJ2-5, with 12 positions matching TRBD1. V shed 9 bases and J 5 bases; nucleotides not matched to a gene: 7. Germline CDR1 is ENHRY and CDR2 is SYGVKD. The CDR3 spans 14 residues. The CDR3 sequence: CAIMGQGASETQYF. The CDR3 DNA reads as TGTGCCATAATGGGACAGGGGGCATCGGAGACCCAGTACTTC.

The chain carries TRBV7-6 and TRBJ1-3, with 7 bases that match TRBD1. Trimming took 3 bases from V and 0 from J; bases not matched to a gene: 2. Germline loops: CDR1 SGHVS, CDR2 FNYEAQ. The CDR3 extends over 15 amino acids. The CDR3 sequence is CASSFQGGSGNTIYF. The CDR3 nucleotides are TGTGCCAGCAGCTTCCAGGGGGGCTCTGGAAACACCATATATTTT.

This CDR3 reads CASSFGVTIYNSPLHF. The CDR3 DNA is TGTGCCAGCAGCTTTGGGGTCACCATCTATAATTCACCCCTCCACTTT. The chain recombines TRBV7-2 with TRBJ1-6; D remains unclear. The CDR3 sequence is 16 residues long. The V end lost 3 bases, the J end lost 3 bases, and 12 bases lay between the germline ends. Germline loops: CDR1 SGHTA, CDR2 FQGNSA.

This chain joins TRBV6-5 and TRBJ2-2; tentatively, D is TRBD2 (5 bases). V dropped 5 bases and J dropped 13 bases, with 17 bases sitting between them. In germline, CDR1 is MNHEY, CDR2 SVGAGI. This CDR3 comprises 13 residues. This CDR3 is CASSRTSPGLLFF. The CDR3 nucleotides read TGTGCCAGCAGTCGGACTTCACCGGGGTTGCTGTTTTTT.

The chain is built from TRBV6-5 and TRBJ1-5; weak D call: TRBD1 (6 bases). The CDR3 is made up of 15 amino acids. Trimming took off 0 bases at V and 7 bases at J, with 13 bases between the two ends. Looked up from germline, CDR1 is MNHEY and CDR2 is SVGAGI. The CDR3 protein is CASSYSNSQGQPQHF. The CDR3, as DNA: TGTGCCAGCAGTTACTCAAACTCTCAGGGGCAGCCCCAGCATTTT.

The genes are TRBV6-6 and TRBJ2-7; TRBD2 matches 7 bases. The trim removed 5 bases at V and 2 bases at J, leaving 3 bases unmatched. Looked up from germline, CDR1 is MNHNY and CDR2 is SVGAGI (reference sequence). The CDR3 covers 13 residues. The CDR3 DNA follows: TGTGCCAGCAGTCCCGGGACTACCTACGAGCAGTACTTC. Encoded protein: CASSPGTTYEQYF.

The chain uses TRBV10-2 and TRBJ1-2, with 9 bases fitting TRBD1. V was pared by 8 bases and J by 8 bases, with 9 bases of the junction left unmatched. The CDR3 totals 13 residues. Germline V gene lookup returns CDR1 WSHSY and CDR2 SAAADI. The CDR3: CASHRQGVWGYTF. The CDR3 DNA is TGCGCCAGCCACCGACAGGGGGTCTGGGGCTACACCTTC.

The chain employs TRBV2 and TRBJ1-1; D gene uncertain. Germline V lookup: CDR1 SNHLY, CDR2 FYNNEI. With 6 bases removed from V and 4 bases from J, the gap between germline ends came to 12 bases. This CDR3 spans 13 amino acids. The CDR3 region is CASRGSPATEAFF. Written as DNA, the CDR3 is TGTGCCAGCAGAGGGTCCCCGGCCACTGAAGCTTTCTTT.

This clone was found once. The chain combines TRBV5-1 with TRBJ1-6; D ambiguous. Deletions cut 0 bases from V and 5 bases from J, with 3 bases between. Germline loops: CDR1 SGHRS, CDR2 YFSETQ. The CDR3 extends over 13 amino acids. In DNA form, the CDR3 reads TGCGCCAGCAGCTTGGAAAATAATTCACCCCTCCACTTT. Translation gives CASSLENNSPLHF.

The V gene is TRBV19, the J gene TRBJ1-4, with 8 positions matching TRBD1. The CDR3 has 15 residues. Looked up from germline, CDR1 is LNHDA and CDR2 is SQIVND (reference sequence). J gave up 4 bases and V 5 bases, and 6 bases lay outside the gene matches. As DNA, the CDR3 is TGTGCCAGTAGTCTGGGACAGGTTGTTAATGAAAAACTGTTTTTT. Protein: CASSLGQVVNEKLFF. The whole variable domain, filled in from reference TRBV19 and TRBJ1-4, reads DGGITQSPKYLFRKEGQNVTLSCEQNLNHDAMYWYRQDPGQGLRLIYYSQIVNDFQKGDIAEGYSVSREKKESFPLTVTSAQKNPTAFYLCASSLGQVVNEKLFFGSGTQLSVL.

The gene calls are TRBV28 and TRBJ2-7; D is ambiguous. Germline CDR1 reads MDHEN; CDR2 reads SYDVKM. The ends were cut back, 2 bases at V and 6 bases at J, with 11 bases in the middle. The CDR3 totals 13 residues. CDR3 nucleotides: TGTGCCAGCAGTTTAATCTTGTGGGGCGAGCAGTACTTC. Amino acids: CASSLILWGEQYF.

The chain couples TRBV9 to TRBJ1-1, with 7 bases aligning to TRBD1. The CDR3 has 15 amino acids. V dropped 4 bases and J dropped 6; count of bases not matched to a gene: 12. CDR1 and CDR2 from the germline V gene are SGDLS and YYNGEE. The CDR3 is CASSPQAGGDAEAFF. The CDR3 DNA sequence: TGTGCCAGCAGCCCCCAAGCAGGGGGGGACGCTGAAGCTTTCTTT.

V is TRBV6-5 and J is TRBJ2-5; D might be TRBD2 (6 bases). CDR1 MNHEY and CDR2 SVGAGI come from the germline V gene. This CDR3 has 13 residues. V gave up 6 bases and J gave up 1 base, with 9 bases separating them. The CDR3 protein is CASSGGFQETQYF. DNA for the CDR3: TGTGCCAGCAGCGGGGGATTCCAAGAGACCCAGTACTTC.

This chain connects TRBV5-8 to TRBJ2-7; TRBD2 matches at 12 bases. The CDR3 has 15 residues. Trimming cost V 4 bases and J 2 bases; bases outside gene matches: 4. Per germline, CDR1 SGHTS and CDR2 YDEGEE. The CDR3 DNA sequence: TGTGCCAGCAGCCTCTGGACTAGCGGGACCTACGAGCAGTACTTC. Translated: CASSLWTSGTYEQYF.

The chain employs TRBV5-1 and TRBJ2-2, with D possibly matching TRBD1 (5 bases). The CDR3 is 14 residues long. Trimming pared 4 bases from V and 5 bases from J, leaving 12 bases between. CDR1 is SGHRS and CDR2 is YFSETQ in the germline V gene. CDR3 coding DNA: TGCGCCAGCAGCAGGATAGGGGATACCGGGGAGCTGTTTTTT. Encoded protein: CASSRIGDTGELFF.

Of note for this clone: This specimen includes other DNA sequences encoding the same CDR3. CDR3 bases: TGTGCCAGCAGTGAAGCGTTGGGAGGAAACTATGGCTACACCTTC. Protein product: CASSEALGGNYGYTF. This chain connects TRBV6-1 to TRBJ1-2; no clear D. Germline V gene data show CDR1 as MNHNS and CDR2 as SASEGT. The CDR3 is made up of 15 amino acids. The ends were cut back, 0 bases at V and 2 bases at J, with 10 bases in the middle.

A note on this clone: This same CDR3 is encoded by further DNA sequences in the sample. The V call is TRBV7-2, the J call TRBJ2-7, with D perhaps TRBD2 (5 bases). The CDR3 is made up of 13 amino acids. Trimming took 5 bases from V and 2 from J, leaving 10 bases between them. Germline lookup yields CDR1 SGHTA and CDR2 FQGNSA. The CDR3 region has the DNA TGTGCCAGCAGCCCCGGACTGACCTACGAGCAGTACTTC. Its protein product is CASSPGLTYEQYF.

This chain links TRBV7-8 with TRBJ2-5, with unresolved D. V lost 5 bases and J 1 base, leaving 11 bases between the germline ends. This CDR3 comprises 14 residues. Germline V gene sequence: CDR1 SGHVS, CDR2 FQNEAQ. Here the CDR3 reads CASSPFNIQETQYF. Written as DNA, the CDR3 is TGTGCCAGCAGCCCCTTTAATATCCAAGAGACCCAGTACTTC.

The chain couples TRBV6-6 to TRBJ2-1; TRBD1 matches at 9 bases. The CDR3 loop spans 15 amino acids. Trimming took 2 bases from V and 7 from J; bases not matched to a gene: 6. Germline CDR1 reads MNHNY; CDR2 reads SVGAGI (reference sequence). Here the CDR3 reads CASSYPGTGLNEQFF. The CDR3 coding sequence is TGTGCCAGCAGTTACCCCGGGACAGGGTTAAATGAGCAGTTCTTC.

J is TRBJ2-2 and V is TRBV11-2, with unresolved D. CDR3 length equals 13 residues. In germline, CDR1 is SGHAT, CDR2 FQNNGV. V was clipped by 5 bases and J by 6 bases, with 10 bases between them. The CDR3 spells CASSPRTAGELFF. CDR3 in DNA: TGTGCCAGCAGCCCTCGGACGGCCGGGGAGCTGTTTTTT.